This T cell receptor (beta chain) was identified in a study of T-cell memory formation after mild COVID-19 (dated by TCRdb to the early 2020s). Turning to the overall study: TCR sequence clusters from the two donors were found to be largely donor specific. In a couple of donors, T-cell clones that expanded and contracted after mild COVID-19 were followed by sequencing TCRalpha and TCRbeta repertoires longitudinally. Two young, previously healthy adult volunteers, one female and one male, were included in the cohort.

CDR1 is given as SGDLS and CDR2 as YYNGEE, both from the germline V gene. From the cysteine up to the phenylalanine, the CDR3 has a length of 16 residues. Solely the CDR3 DNA is kept, with 48 bases framed from the first base. V drops 4 bases and J drops 4 bases, leaving 18 bases in between. PBMCs were isolated by Ficoll-Paque density gradient centrifugation. Sequencing was performed on an Illumina NovaSeq 6000. Using 5'RACE with constant-segment primers, TCRalpha and TCRbeta cDNA libraries were constructed, with sample barcodes and unique molecular identifiers added in the process. RNA was extracted from every sample with Trizol reagent. Library amplification was performed in two PCR steps, and a second sample barcode and Illumina TruSeq adapters were introduced in the second step. Sequencing of the libraries was done on an Illumina NovaSeq, producing 2 x 150 bp paired-end reads. The authors' pipeline ran thus. Reads were demultiplexed and collapsed into UMI-guided consensus sequences with migec v1.2.7. Using mixcr v2.1.11, the UMI consensuses were aligned to TRA and TRB V and J templates and assembled into clonotypes. A clonotype was counted as expanded or contracted only if both edgeR and NoisET called the change significant, with noise models trained on biological replicates. edgeR calls used a false discovery rate-adjusted p below 0.01 and a log2 fold-change threshold of 1. As an exploratory analysis of dynamics, max-normalized trajectories of the 1000 most abundant clonotypes were examined with PCA combined with hierarchical clustering. Separately sequenced CD4+ and CD8+ repertoires were used to assign the CD4 or CD8 phenotype of responding clones. Using fastp at Q25 and MiXCR, TCRdb reprocessed the public reads and kept productive beta chains. CDR3 protein duplicates are merged, each entry listing the most common genes and DNA. TCRdb, not the authors, supplied the V and J calls. Counted in this sample were some 160,000 distinct CDR3 sequences; around a third of them appeared once. The top ten clones comprise around 12% of the sample.

The paper's findings and limits, for the study overall: SARS-CoV-2 specificity of the second-wave clones peaking on day 37 was not confirmed. Clones contracting from day 15 to 85 had balanced CD4/CD8 phenotypes, while a second wave expanding from day 15 to 37 was biased towards CD4+. The detection of some responding clones in pre-infection memory suggests that pre-existing cross-reactive memory T cells joined the SARS-CoV-2 response. Contracting CD4+ clones turned up mainly in the CM and EM memory subsets, whereas EMRA was where CD8+ clones were enriched. The study included only a couple of mild cases, and larger cohorts that include severe cases with pre-infection samples were judged to be necessary.

This clonotype was recorded at least ten times. Which antigen it targets is not known. The input lacks base qualities; no much larger clone sits a single base away. The sequence links TRBV9 to TRBJ2-1; no D gene is confidently identified. This clonotype originated in an adult woman who had mild COVID-19 (a few samples of this study predate the infection). The sample titles of this study are shuffled in the database, so cell type and time point are left out; the donor was told from shared clones. Material: PBMCs or a T cell subset sorted from them (not recorded which). The encoded CDR3 is CASSLGEQPPYNEQFF. The nucleotide sequence is TGTGCCAGCAGCCTAGGAGAACAGCCCCCTTACAATGAGCAGTTCTTC.